Here is one T cell receptor (beta chain) with its context. What antigen it recognizes has not been identified. No qualities accompany the bases; no much larger clone lies one base away. The data were taken from a study of blood T cell repertoires in COVID-19 (TCRdb year 2020). Describing the broader study: The collaborator samples originated in the United States, Italy and Spain and spanned the acute and convalescent phases of COVID-19. The samples were drawn from two sources: the first 160 participants of the ongoing ImmuneRACE study, and 950 to 1,500 subjects contributed by 6 global collaborators. A de-identified subject ID, COVID-19 status, age in years and sex were almost always included in the sample metadata. The repertoires were made available in a free public database intended to serve as a resource for research on the immune response to SARS-CoV-2. The dataset comprised deeply sampled blood TCRbeta repertoires from subjects exposed to, actively infected with, or recovered from COVID-19. The material from the prospective study consisted of cDNA or gDNA derived from T cells, B-cell-depleted T cells, or PBMCs. Where available, HLA class I and class II types were taken from metadata supplied by the sample provider and were not determined by assay-based typing. What the authors observed across the whole study: The amount of clinical and demographic metadata varied by source and participant and was provided uncurated.

TCRbeta CDR3 regions were amplified from genomic DNA using the immunoSEQ Assay, a bias-controlled multiplex PCR. The paper's data handling went like this. Within the assay, amplification of reference gene primers was used to estimate how many nucleated cells each sample contained. To quantify the absolute abundance of each unique TCRbeta CDR3 rearrangement, sequence reads were collapsed and filtered. For each sample, productive Simpson clonality was calculated as the square root of Simpson's diversity index across productive rearrangements. TCRdb carries this immuneACCESS record with in-frame sequences only. Its versions omit some clonotypes, under half of them owing to an unresolved V gene in the studies checked, with the rest unexplained. V, J and clone size reflect that table, while D and trimming were determined from the DNA. The sample table records 150,000 to 200,000 clones; less than 90% of these occur just once. Jointly, the top ten make up over 6% of the sample.

One collaborating source in Seattle enrolled patients during active infection and followed them longitudinally through the course of disease. Collaborating institutions collected whole blood in K2EDTA tubes following their own protocols. For TCRbeta analysis, collaborators shipped samples in one of three forms: frozen whole blood, isolated PBMCs, or DNA extracted from either of those sample types. Sequenced sample: peripheral blood. This receptor was obtained from a woman between 65 and 79 years old with COVID-19, enrolled during active disease.

The sequenced DNA is TGTGCCAGCAGCTTAGGGGCAGGATCGGGAAATGAGCAGTTCTTC. It codes for CASSLGAGSGNEQFF. The chain is made from TRBV7-7 and TRBJ2-1, with TRBD2 tentatively as D gene (5 bases match). Inclusive of the bounding cysteine and phenylalanine, the CDR3 is 15 residues long. Here the CDR3 DNA is all that survives: 45 bases in frame from base 1. Relative to germline, V is 1 base shorter and J is 7 bases shorter, with 14 bases between their ends. CDR1 SSHAT and CDR2 FNYEAQ were looked up in the germline V gene (reference sequence).